This TCR beta chain stems from a study of blood T cells in healthy people across ages. Study-level findings and limits: A conclusive naive versus antigen-experienced comparison was prevented by the unsorted PBMCs. Fewer expanded clones and more diversity marked long-lived versus aged donors. Investigators treated diversity estimates from one million T cells as underestimates.

Per sample, no less than 5.5 micrograms of total RNA were extracted. This clonotype was seen more than once but under ten times. Its antigen is undetermined. With V trimmed by 7 bases and J by 9 bases, 8 bases remained unmatched. This CDR3 region has 15 residues. The germline CDR1 and CDR2 sequences are ENHRY and SYGVKD. Together with a sample-barcoded 5' primer, a J-beta primer mix was included in a second PCR lasting roughly 6 to 12 cycles. TCRdb passed the 5' RACE reads through MiXCR, listing each CDR3 protein once. Here the sample spans approximately 1,100,000 distinct CDR3 sequences, more than 40% being singletons.

Sequencing was done on a sample of blood. The sequence derives from a woman aged 55-70 years in good health. V usage is TRBV10-3 and J usage is TRBJ2-1, with 14 bases fitting TRBD2. This CDR3 reads CAITWGTSGRSEQFF. The CDR3 nucleotides are TGTGCCATCACTTGGGGGACTAGCGGGAGATCTGAGCAGTTCTTC.